What follows are 25 T cell receptor beta chains derived from one specimen sequenced in a study of T cell repertoires in cytomegalovirus infection. TCRdb re-derived calls from the reads in MiXCR, one entry per CDR3 protein. The table shows about 570,000 distinct CDR3 sequences, with around two fifths occurring only once. These receptors have no known antigen. The specimen was cultured PBMCs, collected from culture after CMV antigen stimulation. Source of these receptors: a human donor in good health (CMV status not recorded). Some clones in this sample may be carry-over from other donors' samples.

V and J are TRBV29-1 and TRBJ2-1, with TRBD1 matching 7 bases. The germline V gene encodes CDR1 SQVTM and CDR2 ANQGSEA. This CDR3 has 13 residues. V lost 4 bases and J lost 11; bases outside the gene matches: 11. CDR3 residues: CSVVGAGGSKQFF. In DNA form, the CDR3 reads TGCAGCGTTGTCGGGGCAGGGGGTAGTAAGCAGTTCTTC.

Regarding this clonotype: Its ends do not fully match the called genes, so a read error is possible. This rearrangement joins TRBV4-1 to TRBJ2-7, with TRBD2 matching 10 bases. Germline CDR1 is MGHRA and CDR2 is YSYEKL. The CDR3 sequence is 17 residues long. The CDR3 DNA follows: TGTGCCAGCAGCCAAGAAGGACTAGCGGCTCGACGGGGCGAGCAGTACTTC. Encoded protein: CASSQEGLAARRGEQYF.

This chain joins TRBV6-5 and TRBJ2-2, with D possibly being TRBD1 (6 bases). V was pared by 5 bases and J by 2 bases, with 15 bases between. Germline V gene data show CDR1 as MNHEY and CDR2 as SVGAGI. The CDR3 contains 16 residues. The CDR3 DNA is TGTGCCAGCAGTAGCACCGGGACAATTAACACCGGGGAGCTGTTTTTT. Translated: CASSSTGTINTGELFF.

The chain joins TRBV6-5 to TRBJ2-5; 9 nucleotides align to TRBD1. Looked up from germline, CDR1 is MNHEY and CDR2 is SVGAGI. There are 14 residues in the CDR3. The J segment lost 8 bases and the V segment lost 0 bases, leaving 4 bases of the junction unmatched. CDR3 nucleotide sequence: TGTGCCAGCAGTTACTCAGGACAGGGGCTTACCCAGTACTTC. Translation gives CASSYSGQGLTQYF.

The chain is built from TRBV12-3 or TRBV12-4 and TRBJ1-2; D may be TRBD1 (5 bases). This CDR3 is 15 amino acids long. V was cut by 3 bases and J by 7 bases, with 18 bases left in between. CDR3 loop: CASSFSGLVGSGYTF. The CDR3 DNA reads TGTGCCAGCAGTTTTTCAGGGTTAGTGGGTAGTGGCTACACCTTC.

The table lists this clonotype with a count of one. This chain uses TRBV15 with TRBJ2-7, with D perhaps assigned TRBD1 or TRBD2 (5 bases each). V was trimmed by 0 bases and J by 5 bases, leaving 17 bases between them. The CDR3 consists of 16 residues. CDR1 and CDR2 from the germline V gene are LNHNV and YYDKDF (reference sequence). This CDR3 reads CATSRDVATRGHEQYF. CDR3 in DNA: TGTGCCACCAGCAGAGACGTCGCTACTCGGGGACACGAGCAGTACTTC.

The gene calls are TRBV12-3 or TRBV12-4 and TRBJ2-1, with 14 bases lining up with TRBD2. J was trimmed by 5 bases and V by 6 bases; bases with no gene match: 9. CDR3 length equals 17 residues. The CDR3 DNA follows: TGTGCCAGCAGACGTTCAGGGACTAGCGGGAGTAACAATGAGCAGTTCTTC. Protein sequence: CASRRSGTSGSNNEQFF.

The gene calls are TRBV12-3 or TRBV12-4 and TRBJ1-3; D is undetermined. The CDR3 is 17 residues long. V lost 4 bases and J 4 bases, leaving 20 bases between the germline ends. CDR3 residues: CASSSPRLGFLGNTIYF. CDR3 coding DNA: TGTGCCAGCAGTTCCCCCCGGTTAGGGTTCTTAGGAAACACCATATATTTT.

This clonotype was observed a few times. The chain carries TRBV6-1 and TRBJ2-7, with D perhaps matching TRBD1 (5 bases). The germline CDR1 and CDR2 sequences are MNHNS and SASEGT. The CDR3 is 15 residues long. V was pared by 4 bases and J by 0 bases, with 13 bases between. As DNA, the CDR3 is TGTGCCAGCAGTGTCTGGGGCCACAGCTCCTACGAGCAGTACTTC. Residues: CASSVWGHSSYEQYF.

This chain links TRBV6-5 with TRBJ1-2; 7 bases fit TRBD1. J was trimmed by 6 bases and V by 0 bases; bases with no gene match: 7. The germline CDR1 and CDR2 sequences are MNHEY and SVGAGI. This CDR3 is 15 amino acids long. CDR3 DNA sequence: TGTGCCAGCAGTTACTCTACAGGGGTAATAGATGGCTACACCTTC. Its translation: CASSYSTGVIDGYTF.

In this sample, this clonotype turned up a few times. This chain links TRBV7-6 with TRBJ2-3, with 9 bases aligning to TRBD2. In germline, CDR1 is SGHVS, CDR2 FNYEAQ. Unmatched junction bases numbered 11, after V lost 3 bases and J lost 4 bases. The CDR3 is 17 residues long. CDR3 DNA sequence: TGTGCCAGCAGCTTGTTGGGCGGGGGGGCCGAAGCAGATACGCAGTATTTT. It yields the protein CASSLLGGGAEADTQYF.

V is TRBV6-2 or TRBV6-3 and J is TRBJ2-6, with TRBD2 identical over 13 bases. This CDR3 comprises 17 residues. V lost 5 bases, J lost 1 base, and 2 bases stayed unmatched. Germline assignment: CDR1 MNHEY and CDR2 SVGEGT. Here the CDR3 reads CASSTTSGRSGANVLTF. CDR3 DNA: TGTGCCAGCAGTACGACTAGCGGGAGGTCTGGGGCCAACGTCCTGACTTTC.

This clonotype showed up just a few times. The chain combines TRBV12-3 or TRBV12-4 with TRBJ1-2, with D tentatively TRBD1 (5 bases). The CDR3 totals 13 residues. V was pared by 7 bases and J by 4 bases, with 13 bases between. CDR3 in DNA: TGTGCCAGCACCCCGACAGCCGGCTATGGCTACACCTTC. It specifies CASTPTAGYGYTF.

The CDR3 nucleotides are TGTGCCAGCAGTCTACCACAGGGGGCGCTTTCAGAGACCCAGTACTTC. It specifies CASSLPQGALSETQYF. The chain links TRBV3-1 to TRBJ2-5; TRBD1 aligns across 9 bases. The V gene end was trimmed by 6 bases and the J gene end by 4 bases; junction bases not matched to a gene: 12. The germline V gene encodes CDR1 LGHDT and CDR2 YNNKEL (reference sequence). This CDR3 is built from 16 residues.

The count of this clonotype is one. The chain combines TRBV19 with TRBJ2-4; 7 nucleotides match TRBD2. Trimming removed 5 bases from V and 0 bases from J; junction bases left unmatched: 4. Germline assignment: CDR1 LNHDA and CDR2 SQIVND (reference sequence). CDR3 length: 15 residues. The CDR3 protein is CASSGASGAKNIQYF. As DNA, the CDR3 is TGTGCCAGTAGTGGGGCTAGCGGAGCCAAAAACATTCAGTACTTC.

This chain joins TRBV6-2 or TRBV6-3 and TRBJ1-5; possible D gene TRBD1, 6 bases. This CDR3 comprises 17 residues. Trimming left V 4 bases short and J 0 bases short, with 16 bases between. The germline CDR1 and CDR2 sequences are MNHEY and SVGEGT. The CDR3 loop is CASSWGPGQNSNQPQHF. CDR3 sequence (DNA): TGTGCCAGCAGTTGGGGACCGGGACAAAATAGCAATCAGCCCCAGCATTTT.

The table lists this clonotype with a few counts. This chain connects TRBV12-3 or TRBV12-4 to TRBJ1-6, with D hard to call. The V gene lost 8 bases and the J gene lost 8 bases, with 16 bases spanning the gap. The length of the CDR3 is 14 residues. In nucleotides, the CDR3 is TGTGCCAGCGCCCTGGAGTTGTTGGATTCACCCCTCCACTTT. This sequence encodes CASALELLDSPLHF.

The chain has TRBV7-4 and TRBJ1-4; 7 positions match TRBD1. Germline lookup yields CDR1 SGHVT and CDR2 SQSDAQ. V dropped 1 base and J dropped 7; count of bases not matched to a gene: 3. The CDR3 is made up of 14 amino acids. CDR3 residues: CASSLGGTVEKLFF. CDR3 bases: TGTGCCAGCAGCTTAGGCGGGACAGTTGAAAAACTGTTTTTT.

This rearrangement joins TRBV12-3 or TRBV12-4 to TRBJ1-6; TRBD1 agrees at 7 bases. V dropped 3 bases and J dropped 10; count of bases not matched to a gene: 15. This CDR3 has 17 residues. The CDR3 sequence: CASSFYQGGWLRSPLHF. The CDR3 region has the DNA TGTGCCAGCAGTTTTTACCAGGGGGGATGGTTGAGGTCACCCCTCCACTTT.

This clonotype was seen only a few times. This chain connects TRBV11-2 to TRBJ1-6, with no clear D. Between the trimmed V and J ends, which lost 6 bases and 10 bases, there was a span of 19 bases. Per the germline V gene, CDR1 is SGHAT and CDR2 is FQNNGV. This CDR3 contains 15 residues. The CDR3 DNA reads as TGTGCCAGCAGACCAAATCGGGGTTTGCGGTCACCCCTCCACTTT. It codes for CASRPNRGLRSPLHF.

The chain recombines TRBV15 with TRBJ2-4, with D unresolved. Germline V gives CDR1 LNHNV, CDR2 YYDKDF (reference sequence). The CDR3 contains 13 residues. V lost 8 bases and J lost 2, with 10 bases in between. The CDR3: CATARATKNIQYF. The CDR3 coding sequence is TGTGCCACCGCAAGGGCGACCAAAAACATTCAGTACTTC.

V usage is TRBV20-1 and J usage is TRBJ2-3; D ambiguous. CDR3 length equals 13 residues. V lost 6 bases and J 1 base, leaving 11 bases between the germline ends. CDR1 DFQATT and CDR2 SNEGSKA come from the germline V gene (reference sequence). CDR3 nucleotides: TGCAGTGCCCCCGCGCAGGGCACAGATACGCAGTATTTT. Amino acids: CSAPAQGTDTQYF.

The chain carries TRBV7-4 and TRBJ2-3; D is undetermined. The V end lost 7 bases, the J end lost 0 bases, and 17 bases lay between the germline ends. CDR1 and CDR2 from the germline V gene are SGHVT and SQSDAQ. The CDR3 runs 16 residues. The chain's CDR3 is CASTLKQAGSTDTQYF. The CDR3, as DNA: TGTGCCAGCACCCTAAAGCAGGCAGGTAGCACAGATACGCAGTATTTT.

This clonotype has a handful of counts. This chain links TRBV12-5 with TRBJ2-2, with D unresolved. V dropped 1 base and J dropped 5 bases, with 2 bases sitting between them. Germline V gene data show CDR1 as LGHNT and CDR2 as FRNRAP. The CDR3 contains 12 residues. The CDR3 coding sequence is TGTGCTAGTGGTTTGGAAACCGGGGAGCTGTTTTTT. Protein product: CASGLETGELFF.

The gene calls are TRBV7-9 and TRBJ1-6; D is unresolved. This CDR3 has 15 residues. CDR1 SEHNR and CDR2 FQNEAQ come from the germline V gene (reference sequence). Trimming took 2 bases from V and 8 from J, leaving 13 bases between them. The CDR3 nucleotides read TGTGCCAGCAGCTTAAGGGTCACCGTCTATTCACCCCTCCACTTT. Encoded protein: CASSLRVTVYSPLHF.